The TCR beta chain under discussion was sequenced for a study of T-cell memory formation after mild COVID-19. Across the study: There were largely donor-specific TCR clusters. Whole-study findings and limits: Day 37-peaking second-wave clones had unconfirmed SARS-CoV-2 specificity. A balance of CD4 and CD8 characterized clones contracting day 15 to 85, whereas later expanders leaned CD4+.

This clonotype counts as medium-sized. What it recognizes is unknown. This CDR3 has 13 amino acids. Trimming removed 3 bases at V and 2 bases at J, with 8 bases between. A 5'RACE reaction primed in the constant segment made cDNA libraries of TCR alpha and TCR beta, and these carried sample barcodes and UMIs. MiXCR, applied by TCRdb to the 5' RACE reads, yields one record per CDR3 protein. The sample yields roughly 620,000 distinct CDR3 sequences, about 20% seen once. The chain recombines TRBV12-3 or TRBV12-4 with TRBJ2-7, with D possibly being TRBD1 (5 bases). Sequenced material: PBMCs or a T cell subset sorted from them (not recorded which). This receptor was taken from an adult woman who had mild COVID-19 (a few samples of this study predate the infection). Cell type and time point are not known. The CDR3 loop is CASSFWTPYEQYF. The CDR3, as DNA: TGTGCCAGCAGTTTTTGGACACCCTACGAGCAGTACTTC.